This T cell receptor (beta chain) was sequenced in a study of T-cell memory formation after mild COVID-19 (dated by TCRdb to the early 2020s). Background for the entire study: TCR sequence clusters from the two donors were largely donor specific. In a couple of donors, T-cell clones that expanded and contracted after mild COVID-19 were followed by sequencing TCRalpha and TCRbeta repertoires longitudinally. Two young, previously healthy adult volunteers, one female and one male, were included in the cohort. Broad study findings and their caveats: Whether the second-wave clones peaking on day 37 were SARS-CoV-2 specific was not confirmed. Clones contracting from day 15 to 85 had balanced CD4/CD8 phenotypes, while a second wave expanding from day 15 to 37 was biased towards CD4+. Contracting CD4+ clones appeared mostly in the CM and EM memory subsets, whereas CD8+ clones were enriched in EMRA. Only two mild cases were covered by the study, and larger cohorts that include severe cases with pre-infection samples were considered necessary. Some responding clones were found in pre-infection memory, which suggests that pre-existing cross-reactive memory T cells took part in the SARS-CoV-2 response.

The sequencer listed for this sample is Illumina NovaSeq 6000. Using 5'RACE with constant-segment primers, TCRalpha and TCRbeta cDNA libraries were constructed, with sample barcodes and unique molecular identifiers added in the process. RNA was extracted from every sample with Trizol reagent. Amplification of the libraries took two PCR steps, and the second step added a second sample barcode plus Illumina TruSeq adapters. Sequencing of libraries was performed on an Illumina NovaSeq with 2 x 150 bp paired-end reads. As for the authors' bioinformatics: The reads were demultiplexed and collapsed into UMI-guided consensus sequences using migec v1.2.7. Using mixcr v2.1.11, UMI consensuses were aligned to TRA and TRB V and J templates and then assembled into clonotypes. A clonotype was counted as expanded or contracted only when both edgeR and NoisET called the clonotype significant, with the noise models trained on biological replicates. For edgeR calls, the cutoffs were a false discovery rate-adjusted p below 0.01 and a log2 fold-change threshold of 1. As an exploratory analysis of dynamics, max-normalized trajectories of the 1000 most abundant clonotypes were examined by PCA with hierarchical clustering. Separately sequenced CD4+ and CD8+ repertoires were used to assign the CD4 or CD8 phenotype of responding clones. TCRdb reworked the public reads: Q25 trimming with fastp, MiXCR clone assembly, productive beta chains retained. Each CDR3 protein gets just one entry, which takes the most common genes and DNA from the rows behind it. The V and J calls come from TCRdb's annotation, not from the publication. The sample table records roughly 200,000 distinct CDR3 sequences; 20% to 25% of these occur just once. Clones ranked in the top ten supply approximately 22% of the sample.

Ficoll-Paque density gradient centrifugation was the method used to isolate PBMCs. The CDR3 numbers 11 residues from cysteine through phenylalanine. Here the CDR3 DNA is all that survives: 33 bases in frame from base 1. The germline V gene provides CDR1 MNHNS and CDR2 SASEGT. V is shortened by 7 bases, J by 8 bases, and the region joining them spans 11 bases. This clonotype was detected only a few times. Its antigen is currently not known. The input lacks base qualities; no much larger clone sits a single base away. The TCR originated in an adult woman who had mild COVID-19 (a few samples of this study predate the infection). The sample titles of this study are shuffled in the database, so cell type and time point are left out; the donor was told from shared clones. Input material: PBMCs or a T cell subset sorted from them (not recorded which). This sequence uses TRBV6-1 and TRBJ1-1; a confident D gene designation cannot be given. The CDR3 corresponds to CASTAGREAFF. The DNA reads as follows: TGTGCCAGCACCGCGGGCAGGGAAGCTTTCTTT.